These T cell receptor beta chains were read from a single sample in a study of T cell responses to AZD1222 COVID-19 vaccine. Here immunoSEQ multiplex PCR was the method, and the copy in TCRdb shows in-frame clones only, minus some. The sample includes 100,000 to 150,000 clones, approximately 88% seen only once; the top ten take 4.2%. Sequenced here: peripheral blood, sampled on day 0 of AZD1222 vaccination. The receptors originated from an adult in good health. Each CDR3 is given with its conserved first and last residue. The D gene is left open where the match is weak. For some rows the clone size is stated as once, few or many, or as a class when expanded; others skip it.

TGTGCCAGCAGTTACGGACAGCTTAATGAAAAACTGTTTTTT | CASSYGQLNEKLFF | NA | NA | TRBJ1-4 | 14 | TRBV6-2/TRBV6-3
TGTGCCAGTAGTTCTAGGGGTTTCGACGAGCAGTACTTC | CASSSRGFDEQYF | NA | few | TRBJ2-7 | 13 | TRBV19
TGCGCCAGCAGCCCAGGACAGGGGTTAGTAGGTGAGCAGTTCTTC | CASSPGQGLVGEQFF | TRBD1 | NA | TRBJ2-1 | 15 | TRBV5-1
TGTGCCAGCAGCAAAGGGACAGGGGGCTACGAGCAGTACTTC | CASSKGTGGYEQYF | NA | NA | TRBJ2-7 | 14 | TRBV21-1
TGTGCCGCTTCCGGGGATACCCCGTATGGCTACACCTTC | CAASGDTPYGYTF | NA | NA | TRBJ1-2 | 13 | TRBV19
TGTGCCAGTTCAACGGGTTTGCACGAGCAGTACTTC | CASSTGLHEQYF | NA | NA | TRBJ2-7 | 12 | TRBV14
TGTGCCAGCAGTTACCCAGGCAGTGAGCAGTTCTTC | CASSYPGSEQFF | NA | NA | TRBJ2-1 | 12 | TRBV6-2/TRBV6-3
TGTGCCAGCAAGCTAGAAGAGGGTAGCACAGATACGCAGTATTTT | CASKLEEGSTDTQYF | NA | NA | TRBJ2-3 | 15 | TRBV28
TGTGCCAGCAGCTTAGCATCAGGGGCGGGATCCGCCCTCCACTTT | CASSLASGAGSALHF | NA | NA | TRBJ1-6 | 15 | TRBV7-2
TGTGCCTGGAGTATAAAGGGGGCTAATGAAAAACTGTTTTTT | CAWSIKGANEKLFF | NA | NA | TRBJ1-4 | 14 | TRBV30
TGTGCCAGCAGCTTAGTACTCGGGAATGAGCAGTTCTTC | CASSLVLGNEQFF | NA | once | TRBJ2-1 | 13 | TRBV7-2
TGTGCCAGCAGTGCCTTGGGACAGGGGAGAAACACCATATATTTT | CASSALGQGRNTIYF | TRBD1 | NA | TRBJ1-3 | 15 | TRBV7-2
TGTGCCAGCAGTGAATCAGGGGGAGTCATGAACACTGAAGCTTTCTTT | CASSESGGVMNTEAFF | TRBD1 | NA | TRBJ1-1 | 16 | TRBV2
TGTGCCAGCAGCTTTCTTAGGGAGCTGTTTTTT | CASSFLRELFF | NA | NA | TRBJ2-2 | 11 | TRBV5-6
TGTGCCAGCAGCTTGCCCAGCACAGATACGCAGTATTTT | CASSLPSTDTQYF | NA | NA | TRBJ2-3 | 13 | TRBV5-4
TGTGCCAGCAGCGTAGGGTATGGCTACACCTTC | CASSVGYGYTF | NA | NA | TRBJ1-2 | 11 | TRBV9
TGTGCCAGCAGCTTCCAGGGGTTGGGTGGAAACACCATATATTTT | CASSFQGLGGNTIYF | NA | once | TRBJ1-3 | 15 | TRBV7-2
TGCAGCGCCCAGGCTCGGGATGAGCAGTTCTTC | CSAQARDEQFF | NA | NA | TRBJ2-1 | 11 | TRBV29-1
TGTGCCAGCAGTGGAGGACCGGACAGGGGTAATTCACCCCTCCACTTT | CASSGGPDRGNSPLHF | TRBD1 | NA | TRBJ1-6 | 16 | TRBV2
TGTGCCAGCAGCCATGGTCAGTACGAGCAGTACTTC | CASSHGQYEQYF | NA | NA | TRBJ2-7 | 12 | TRBV3-1/TRBV3-2
TGTGCCAGCAGCCCGACCGGAAACACCATATATTTT | CASSPTGNTIYF | NA | NA | TRBJ1-3 | 12 | TRBV3-1/TRBV3-2
TGTGCCAGCAGCGCGCAGACAGGGGTCGAGCCTTTCTTT | CASSAQTGVEPFF | TRBD1 | NA | TRBJ1-1 | 13 | TRBV7-8
TGTGCCAGTAGTCGAACATATTATAGCAATCAGCCCCAGCATTTT | CASSRTYYSNQPQHF | NA | NA | TRBJ1-5 | 15 | TRBV19
TGCGCCAGCAGGGCCGGGAGATATGGAAACACCATATATTTT | CASRAGRYGNTIYF | NA | NA | TRBJ1-3 | 14 | TRBV10-2
TGTGCCAGAAGCGTAGGGACTAGCAGGGGAGATACGCAGTATTTT | CARSVGTSRGDTQYF | TRBD2 | NA | TRBJ2-3 | 15 | TRBV5-3
TGTGCCAGCAGCTTGGGCCTAGCGGGGGGGCTGGATACGCAGTATTTT | CASSLGLAGGLDTQYF | TRBD2 | NA | TRBJ2-3 | 16 | TRBV5-8
TGTGCCAGCAATCGAGATAATCAGCCCCAGCATTTT | CASNRDNQPQHF | NA | NA | TRBJ1-5 | 12 | TRBV2
TGTGCCAGCAGCCAAGGTCTGCAGGGGGCTTATAGCAATCAGCCCCAGCATTTT | CASSQGLQGAYSNQPQHF | TRBD1 | NA | TRBJ1-5 | 18 | TRBV3-1/TRBV3-2
TGTGCCAGCAGCTATCTGACAGGGAATAGCAATCAGCCCCAGCATTTT | CASSYLTGNSNQPQHF | TRBD1 | NA | TRBJ1-5 | 16 | TRBV5-5
TGTGCCAGCAGCGAGACAGCGGGGGTTAAATCCTATGGCTACACCTTC | CASSETAGVKSYGYTF | NA | NA | TRBJ1-2 | 16 | TRBV9
TGTGCCAGCAGTCGGAGCTCTGGACAGGCGGAGCAGTACTTC | CASSRSSGQAEQYF | TRBD1 | NA | TRBJ2-7 | 14 | TRBV6-5
TGTGCCAGCAGCTCATGGACAGGCGGTGAAGCTTTCTTT | CASSSWTGGEAFF | TRBD1 | once | TRBJ1-1 | 13 | TRBV5-4
TGTGCCAGCAGTTCGCCAGGGGGCGAAGGTGACATTCAGTACTTC | CASSSPGGEGDIQYF | TRBD1 | NA | TRBJ2-4 | 15 | TRBV27
TGCGCCAGCAGTGATCGTGGGCAGGGACGCTTGGTAGAGCAGTTCTTC | CASSDRGQGRLVEQFF | NA | NA | TRBJ2-1 | 16 | TRBV10-1
TGTGCCAGCTCTCCAGGGGCCCCTGTGGATACGCAGTATTTT | CASSPGAPVDTQYF | NA | NA | TRBJ2-3 | 14 | TRBV18
TGTGCCAGCAGCTTAGAATCGGACAATTCACCCCTCCACTTT | CASSLESDNSPLHF | NA | NA | TRBJ1-6 | 14 | TRBV7-9
TGTGCCAGCAGCTCCAGCTGGGATCAGCCCCAGCATTTT | CASSSSWDQPQHF | NA | NA | TRBJ1-5 | 13 | TRBV7-2
TGTGCCAGCTCACCCTGGGAGGAAGCGCTTGGCGGGGAGCTGTTTTTT | CASSPWEEALGGELFF | NA | NA | TRBJ2-2 | 16 | TRBV18
TGTGCCAGCAGCACACCAGCAGCGGGTTTTGATGGCTACACCTTC | CASSTPAAGFDGYTF | NA | NA | TRBJ1-2 | 15 | TRBV28
TGTGCCAGCTCATCCGGGACAAGTGGCAATCAGCCCCAGCATTTT | CASSSGTSGNQPQHF | NA | few | TRBJ1-5 | 15 | TRBV18
TGTGCCAGCCAGCGGGGGGGGTCCTACGAGCAGTACTTC | CASQRGGSYEQYF | TRBD2 | medium-sized | TRBJ2-7 | 13 | TRBV4-2
TGTGCCAGCAGTGAATTTAGCGGGAGGGACGAGCAGTACTTC | CASSEFSGRDEQYF | TRBD2 | NA | TRBJ2-7 | 14 | TRBV2
TGCGCCAGCAGCTTGGATGGGGAAGGGGCCCAGTACTTC | CASSLDGEGAQYF | NA | NA | TRBJ2-5 | 13 | TRBV5-1
TGTGCCAGCAGCCTCTCGCTTGATCAGCCCCAGCATTTT | CASSLSLDQPQHF | NA | few | TRBJ1-5 | 13 | TRBV3-1/TRBV3-2
TGCGCCAGCAGCCTACAGTCCTCAGGCCAGGGGGCGTATGAGCAGTTCTTC | CASSLQSSGQGAYEQFF | TRBD1 | NA | TRBJ2-1 | 17 | TRBV4-3
TGTGCCTGGAAGATGGACGGTTCTGGGGCCAACGTCCTGACTTTC | CAWKMDGSGANVLTF | NA | NA | TRBJ2-6 | 15 | TRBV30
TGTGCCAGCAGTCCCCCCGGCAGACAAGAGACCCAGTACTTC | CASSPPGRQETQYF | NA | NA | TRBJ2-5 | 14 | TRBV27
TGTGCCAGCAGTCCCGGGACAGCAAGAGTGGCCCTCCACTTT | CASSPGTARVALHF | TRBD1 | NA | TRBJ1-6 | 14 | TRBV6-5
TGTGCCATCAGTGAACAGGGCAGCAATCAGCCCCAGCATTTT | CAISEQGSNQPQHF | NA | NA | TRBJ1-5 | 14 | TRBV10-3
TGTGCCAGCAGCCGTAATAGCGGGGGGTATGGGACCCAGTACTTC | CASSRNSGGYGTQYF | NA | NA | TRBJ2-5 | 15 | TRBV21-1
TGTGCCACCACGGAAAGGGGGCTTTACGAGCAGTACTTC | CATTERGLYEQYF | TRBD1 | NA | TRBJ2-7 | 13 | TRBV15
TGTGCCACCCAGGGGCCTGGAAACACCATATATTTT | CATQGPGNTIYF | NA | NA | TRBJ1-3 | 12 | TRBV24-1
TGCGCCAGCAGCATCAGGGGGCCCGACGAGCAGTACTTC | CASSIRGPDEQYF | TRBD1 | NA | TRBJ2-7 | 13 | TRBV5-1
TGTGCCAGCAGTGGCTACTATCCGGGACAGGTAGTATACGAGCAGTACTTC | CASSGYYPGQVVYEQYF | TRBD1 | once | TRBJ2-7 | 17 | TRBV28
TGTGCCTGGAATTTGGCAATAAGCACTGAAGCTTTCTTT | CAWNLAISTEAFF | NA | NA | TRBJ1-1 | 13 | TRBV30